These 14 T cell receptor beta chains were sequenced from one sample in a study of cytomegalovirus exposure and HLA in healthy donors. The PCR had 60 Vbeta and 13 Jbeta primers. Using immunoSEQ multiplex PCR, the repertoire was profiled, and TCRdb retains in-frame clones only, with some absent. The sample table sets out approximately 34,000 clones. Sequencing was carried out using PBMCs. The source is a woman between 40 and 55 years old in good health and CMV-seropositive.

The rearrangement uses TRBV6-1 and TRBJ1-2; perhaps TRBD1 as D (6 bases). The CDR3 loop spans 16 amino acids. The germline V gene has CDR1 MNHNS and CDR2 SASEGT. Deletions cut 4 bases from V and 5 bases from J, with 20 bases between. Written as DNA, the CDR3 is TGTGCCAGCAGTGGTGTTAGGCGGCAGGGGAAGTATGGCTACACCTTC. Residues: CASSGVRRQGKYGYTF.

The chain uses TRBV9 and TRBJ2-1; D is unresolved. The CDR3 extends over 15 amino acids. CDR1 SGDLS and CDR2 YYNGEE come from the germline V gene. Trimming took off 0 bases at V and 0 bases at J, with 7 bases between the two ends. CDR3 in DNA: TGTGCCAGCAGCGTAGCGGCAGGCTCCTACAATGAGCAGTTCTTC. It is translated as CASSVAAGSYNEQFF.

The chain combines TRBV5-1 with TRBJ1-2, with unresolved D. The CDR3 covers 16 residues. The germline V and J ends were trimmed by 0 bases and 4 bases, with 16 bases remaining between them. CDR1 is SGHRS, CDR2 YFSETQ, per germline. CDR3 amino acids: CASSLGKSTAVYGYTF. The CDR3 DNA reads as TGCGCCAGCAGCTTGGGAAAGTCAACAGCTGTCTATGGCTACACCTTC.

DNA of the CDR3: TGCAGTCCGGGACTAGCGGATAGCTCCTACGAGCAGTACTTC. Its translation: CSPGLADSSYEQYF. The chain is built from TRBV29-1 and TRBJ2-7; the match to TRBD2 covers 11 bases. This CDR3 is 14 amino acids long. Per germline, CDR1 SQVTM and CDR2 ANQGSEA.

V usage is TRBV4-3 and J usage is TRBJ2-3, with 9 bases that match TRBD2. The length of the CDR3 is 15 residues. CDR1 LGHNA and CDR2 YSLEER come from the germline V gene. V was pared by 4 bases and J by 6 bases, with 8 bases of the junction left unmatched. The CDR3 sequence is CASSPLLAGRDTQYF. Written as DNA, the CDR3 is TGCGCCAGCAGCCCCCTCCTAGCGGGAAGGGATACGCAGTATTTT.

This chain links TRBV6-1 with TRBJ2-7; 7 nucleotides agree with TRBD2. The CDR3 extends over 15 amino acids. Germline loops: CDR1 MNHNS, CDR2 SASEGT. Losses at the gene ends were 1 base for V and 2 bases for J; bases not matched to a gene: 5. CDR3 sequence (DNA): TGTGCCAGCAGTGAAGTCGGACTAGGTGCCTACGAGCAGTACTTC. Its translation: CASSEVGLGAYEQYF.

The CDR3 DNA reads as TGTGCCAGCAGTCCACATCTAGCGGGGTACACAGATACGCAGTATTTT. It translates to CASSPHLAGYTDTQYF. The chain is built from TRBV28 and TRBJ2-3, with 9 bases fitting TRBD2. This CDR3 comprises 16 residues. In germline, CDR1 is MDHEN, CDR2 SYDVKM. J was trimmed by 2 bases and V by 5 bases; bases with no gene match: 8.

This chain uses TRBV10-3 with TRBJ2-1, with a possible D match to TRBD2 (6 bases). There are 16 residues in the CDR3. The V gene's germline CDR1 is ENHRY and CDR2 SYGVKD. The germline V and J ends were trimmed by 10 bases and 5 bases, with 24 bases remaining between them. CDR3 nucleotide sequence: TGTGCCACAACACCGTCCCTAGCGAGGAACGACAATGAGCAGTTCTTC. It encodes CATTPSLARNDNEQFF.

The rearrangement uses TRBV7-8 and TRBJ2-1, with D unclear. The CDR3 is 12 residues long. Germline lookup yields CDR1 SGHVS and CDR2 FQNEAQ. The ends were cut back, 10 bases at V and 6 bases at J, with 13 bases in the middle. The CDR3 here is CAISLIGNEQFF. CDR3 bases: TGTGCCATTTCACTTATCGGCAATGAGCAGTTCTTC.

The genes are TRBV6-5 and TRBJ2-1; TRBD2 aligns across 9 bases. The trim removed 6 bases at V and 8 bases at J, leaving 2 bases unmatched. CDR1 is MNHEY and CDR2 is SVGAGI in the germline V gene. This CDR3 is built from 12 residues. CDR3 in amino acids: CASSLAGDEQFF. The DNA for the CDR3 is TGTGCCAGCAGCTTAGCGGGAGATGAGCAGTTCTTC.

The V and J genes are TRBV4-1 and TRBJ2-3; 7 bases fit TRBD2. This CDR3 region has 17 residues. The ends lost 4 bases at V and 4 bases at J; junction bases unmatched: 14. Germline CDR1 reads MGHRA; CDR2 reads YSYEKL. CDR3 region: CASSPRNSGTGADTQYF. CDR3 nucleotides: TGCGCCAGCAGCCCAAGGAACAGCGGGACCGGGGCAGATACGCAGTATTTT.

This chain uses TRBV19 with TRBJ1-2; weak D call: TRBD1 (5 bases). The germline V gene has CDR1 LNHDA and CDR2 SQIVND (reference sequence). Trimming stripped 5 bases from V and 5 bases from J, with 24 bases between. The CDR3 has 17 amino acids. The CDR3 DNA sequence: TGTGCCAGTAGTCCGCAGGGAAGAGGTTATGGGAAGTATGGCTACACCTTC. Encoded protein: CASSPQGRGYGKYGYTF.

V gene TRBV28 combines with J gene TRBJ1-6, with no clear D. Germline assignment: CDR1 MDHEN and CDR2 SYDVKM. V was clipped by 3 bases and J by 7 bases, with 10 bases between them. The CDR3 contains 14 residues. DNA for the CDR3: TGTGCCAGCAGTTTGATTGGCGGGAATTCACCCCTCCACTTT. Protein: CASSLIGGNSPLHF.

The chain combines TRBV5-4 with TRBJ2-2; 8 bases match TRBD1. V dropped 4 bases and J dropped 3; count of bases not matched to a gene: 14. The CDR3 is made up of 18 amino acids. Looked up from germline, CDR1 is SGHNT and CDR2 is YYREEE (reference sequence). DNA for the CDR3: TGTGCCAGCAGCCCCGGTGGGACAGGAGGGTATTACACCGGGGAGCTGTTTTTT. It translates to CASSPGGTGGYYTGELFF.